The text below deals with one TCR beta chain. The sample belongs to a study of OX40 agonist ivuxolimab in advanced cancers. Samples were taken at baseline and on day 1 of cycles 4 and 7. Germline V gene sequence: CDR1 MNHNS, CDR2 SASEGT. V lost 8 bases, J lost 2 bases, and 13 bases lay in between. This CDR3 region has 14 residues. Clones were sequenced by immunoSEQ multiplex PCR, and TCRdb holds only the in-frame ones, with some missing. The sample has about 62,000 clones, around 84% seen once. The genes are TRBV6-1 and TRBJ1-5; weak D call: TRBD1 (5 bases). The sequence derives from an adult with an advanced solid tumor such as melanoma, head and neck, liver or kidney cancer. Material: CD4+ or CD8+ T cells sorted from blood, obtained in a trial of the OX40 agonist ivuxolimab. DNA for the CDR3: TGTGCCAGCTGTCCGGGCAGGGGCAATCAGCCCCAGCATTTT. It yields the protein CASCPGRGNQPQHF.